This TCR beta chain appears in the sequencing data of a study of T cell repertoires in ileal Crohn's disease. Across the study: Median disease duration was about 8.2 years; less than 45% smoked at surgery. All patients had surgery for stricturing (about 60%) or penetrating (approximately 39%) disease. Postoperative therapy was given to about half: around 12 thiopurines, about 20 anti-TNF agents. Study-wide findings and caveats: Clonality above 26.8% at surgery always came with endoscopic recurrence.

The ends lost 5 bases at V and 6 bases at J; junction bases unmatched: 14. The CDR3 is 18 amino acids. Per the germline V gene, CDR1 is SGHTA and CDR2 is FQGNSA. Remarks on this clone: Its target is not known.

Profiled with immunoSEQ multiplex PCR; TCRdb holds only in-frame clones, not every one. The sample contains approximately 29,000 clones, 80% to 85% of which appear only once. The sequenced sample consisted of ileal tissue. The rearrangement uses TRBV7-2 and TRBJ2-7; 15 bases align to TRBD2. This receptor was identified in an adult with Crohn's disease. CDR3 region: CASSLLGLAGGQVSEQYF. CDR3 nucleotides: TGTGCCAGCAGCCTACTTGGACTAGCGGGGGGGCAAGTAAGCGAGCAGTACTTC.